This TCR beta chain derives from a study of blood T cell repertoires in COVID-19. Germline CDR1 reads SNHLY; CDR2 reads FYNNEI. The V end lost 0 bases, the J end lost 0 bases, and 7 bases lay between the germline ends. The CDR3 is 15 amino acids. Assay: immunoSEQ multiplex PCR; the TCRdb copy retains only in-frame clones and omits some. The data hold approximately 90,000 clones, with 81% observed a single time. The TCR was taken from a man in his 60s with acute or convalescent COVID-19. The material sequenced was peripheral blood. The V call is TRBV2, the J call TRBJ2-3, with D possibly TRBD2 on 5 matching bases. CDR3 coding DNA: TGTGCCAGCAGTGAAGCACGCGGGAGCACAGATACGCAGTATTTT. Protein product: CASSEARGSTDTQYF.